This passage covers 11 T cell receptor beta chains from one sample sequenced in a study of blood T cell repertoires in COVID-19. Produced via immunoSEQ multiplex PCR; TCRdb's table is partial and in-frame only. Of just over 250,000 clones listed, approximately 89% are singletons. Specimen: peripheral blood. These receptors were obtained from a woman aged 45-59 years with acute or convalescent COVID-19.

The chain employs TRBV5-8 and TRBJ1-1; 7 bases are shared with TRBD1. There are 18 residues in the CDR3. From germline, CDR1 is SGHTS and CDR2 YDEGEE. With 2 bases clipped from V and 1 base from J, the junction kept 14 bases outside the gene matches. Written as DNA, the CDR3 is TGTGCCAGCAGCTTCGGATCGCAACGGGACAGTTGGAACACTGAAGCTTTCTTT. This encodes CASSFGSQRDSWNTEAFF.

The chain couples TRBV9 to TRBJ1-2; no reliable D call. With 1 base removed from V and 4 bases from J, the gap between germline ends came to 11 bases. Germline-derived CDR1 and CDR2 are SGDLS and YYNGEE. The CDR3 sequence is 14 residues long. CDR3 region: CASSVPEPGYGYTF. CDR3 bases: TGTGCCAGCAGCGTACCCGAACCGGGCTATGGCTACACCTTC.

This clone occurred a few times. This sequence joins TRBV9 and TRBJ2-7, with TRBD1 identical over 7 bases. Germline lookup yields CDR1 SGDLS and CDR2 YYNGEE. The CDR3 has 14 residues. V lost 2 bases to trimming and J lost 2 bases; unmatched junction nucleotides: 4. The CDR3 sequence: CASSVGTAPYEQYF. CDR3 DNA: TGTGCCAGCAGCGTCGGGACAGCCCCCTACGAGCAGTACTTC.

In this sample, this clone turned up once. The rearrangement joins TRBV3-1 (or the pseudogene TRBV3-2) to TRBJ1-1; D remains unclear. The germline CDR1 and CDR2 sequences are LGHDT and YNNKEL (reference sequence). This CDR3 has 13 residues. The V end lost 7 bases, the J end lost 1 base, and 10 bases lay between the germline ends. For the CDR3, the DNA is TGTGCCAGCATAGGACTAACGAACACTGAAGCTTTCTTT. Protein: CASIGLTNTEAFF.

The chain is built from TRBV19 and TRBJ2-1; 7 bases fit TRBD2. The V segment lost 5 bases and the J segment 8 bases; nucleotides outside the gene matches: 18. The CDR3 loop spans 17 amino acids. Germline loops: CDR1 LNHDA, CDR2 SQIVND (reference sequence). CDR3 loop: CASSSLAPSGNLDEQFF. The CDR3 nucleotides read TGTGCCAGTAGTTCCCTTGCTCCCAGCGGGAACTTAGATGAGCAGTTCTTC.

As concerns this clone: Germline and junction disagree at one end, which may indicate a read error. The rearrangement links TRBV19 to TRBJ2-3; TRBD1 matches at 7 bases. The CDR3 totals 15 residues. The V gene's germline CDR1 is LNHDA and CDR2 SQIVND (reference sequence). The CDR3 DNA sequence: TGTGCCAGTAGTTCCCCGGGACAGCACACAAATACGCAGTATTTT. Its protein product is CASSSPGQHTNTQYF.

This sequence joins TRBV7-2 and TRBJ2-7; TRBD2 might be the D (5 bases). The V and J ends lost 5 bases and 5 bases respectively, with 16 bases between them. The CDR3 is made up of 14 amino acids. Germline assignment: CDR1 SGHTA and CDR2 FQGNSA. CDR3: CASSLRTPRDEQYF. In DNA, the CDR3 is TGTGCCAGCAGCCTCCGAACCCCGCGGGACGAGCAGTACTTC.

In this sample, this clone turned up a few times. The CDR3: CASSVRIGYPGLAGVRVGNEQFF. CDR3 nucleotide sequence: TGTGCCAGCAGCGTAAGGATCGGATACCCGGGACTAGCGGGTGTAAGGGTAGGCAATGAGCAGTTCTTC. The chain joins TRBV9 to TRBJ2-1, with 12 bases that match TRBD2. Germline CDR1 reads SGDLS; CDR2 reads YYNGEE. The CDR3 length is 23 residues. V gave up 1 base and J gave up 6 bases; unmatched junction bases: 26.

The J gene is TRBJ2-2, the V gene TRBV4-1; 16 positions match TRBD2. The ends lost 3 bases at V and 7 bases at J; junction bases unmatched: 11. CDR1 is MGHRA and CDR2 is YSYEKL in the germline V gene. The CDR3 totals 19 residues. CDR3 coding DNA: TGCGCCAGCAGCCAGCGAGCCGGGACTAGCGGGAGGGCCATCGGGGAGCTGTTTTTT. Translation gives CASSQRAGTSGRAIGELFF.

J is TRBJ2-7 and V is TRBV27, with 8 nucleotides matching TRBD1. V lost 7 bases to trimming and J lost 2 bases; unmatched junction nucleotides: 16. Germline V gene sequence: CDR1 MNHEY, CDR2 SMNVEV (reference sequence). This CDR3 comprises 17 residues. For the CDR3, the DNA is TGTGCCAGCACCAAGTCCTATCCTGGGACAGGAACCTACGAGCAGTACTTC. Translating it yields CASTKSYPGTGTYEQYF.

The gene calls are TRBV9 and TRBJ1-2, with TRBD1 matching over 9 bases. The germline V gene encodes CDR1 SGDLS and CDR2 YYNGEE. The CDR3 is made up of 15 amino acids. J was trimmed by 6 bases and V by 0 bases; bases with no gene match: 6. The CDR3: CASSVEPGQGHGYTF. CDR3 in DNA: TGTGCCAGCAGCGTAGAACCGGGACAGGGACATGGCTACACCTTC.